This entry lists 17 T cell receptor beta chains sequenced from one sample in a study of blood T cell repertoires in COVID-19. The table came from immunoSEQ multiplex PCR; TCRdb's copy has only in-frame clones and leaves some out. This sample has roughly 250,000 clones, with about four fifths found just once. Sequencing input: PBMCs or T cells enriched from blood (not recorded which). Receptors were obtained from a woman between 40 and 55 years old who had been exposed to COVID-19.

In this sample, this clone turned up once. The chain uses TRBV12-3 or TRBV12-4 and TRBJ1-1; weak D call: TRBD1 (6 bases). Trimming removed 6 bases at V and 1 base at J, with 9 bases between. The CDR3 is 13 residues long. CDR3 nucleotide sequence: TGTGCCAGCAGCCAGACAGGGAACACTGAAGCTTTCTTT. It is translated as CASSQTGNTEAFF.

V is TRBV7-8 and J is TRBJ2-5; 8 positions agree with TRBD2. CDR1 and CDR2 from the germline V gene are SGHVS and FQNEAQ. This CDR3 contains 14 residues. The V gene end was trimmed by 5 bases and the J gene end by 5 bases; junction bases not matched to a gene: 7. The CDR3: CASSPGGGEETQYF. CDR3 sequence (DNA): TGTGCCAGCAGCCCGGGGGGGGGTGAGGAGACCCAGTACTTC.

The V gene is TRBV19, the J gene TRBJ2-2; a weak D match, TRBD1 (5 bases). The CDR3 consists of 15 residues. V was pared by 1 base and J by 3 bases, with 9 bases between. Looked up from germline, CDR1 is LNHDA and CDR2 is SQIVND (reference sequence). CDR3 DNA: TGTGCCAGTAGTATAGGGGGCGTTGACACCGGGGAGCTGTTTTTT. Amino acids: CASSIGGVDTGELFF. Complete variable domain (other parts from reference TRBV19 and TRBJ2-2): DGGITQSPKYLFRKEGQNVTLSCEQNLNHDAMYWYRQDPGQGLRLIYYSQIVNDFQKGDIAEGYSVSREKKESFPLTVTSAQKNPTAFYLCASSIGGVDTGELFFGEGSRLTVL.

J is TRBJ2-3 and V is TRBV13; 8 positions agree with TRBD1. The ends lost 2 bases at V and 5 bases at J; junction bases unmatched: 6. Germline V CDR1 and CDR2: PRHDT, FYEKMQ (reference sequence). The CDR3 is 15 amino acids. The CDR3 reads CASSLRDRRGDTQYF. The CDR3 bases are TGTGCCAGCAGCTTAAGGGACAGGAGGGGAGATACGCAGTATTTT.

The chain combines TRBV19 with TRBJ1-5; TRBD1 matches at 7 bases. Germline CDR1 LNHDA, CDR2 SQIVND (reference sequence). The CDR3 loop spans 14 amino acids. Trimming took 4 bases from V and 5 from J; bases not matched to a gene: 5. The CDR3 is CASSTTGRHQPQHF. The CDR3 DNA follows: TGTGCCAGTAGTACGACAGGGAGGCATCAGCCCCAGCATTTT. Combining the CDR3 with reference TRBV19 and TRBJ1-5 gives the whole variable domain DGGITQSPKYLFRKEGQNVTLSCEQNLNHDAMYWYRQDPGQGLRLIYYSQIVNDFQKGDIAEGYSVSREKKESFPLTVTSAQKNPTAFYLCASSTTGRHQPQHFGDGTRLSIL.

The chain links TRBV12-5 to TRBJ2-5; D perhaps matches TRBD2 (5 bases). Germline V gene lookup returns CDR1 LGHNT and CDR2 FRNRAP. This CDR3 comprises 13 residues. V was trimmed by 7 bases and J by 7 bases, leaving 16 bases between them. The CDR3 reads CASAIYPGRTQYF. CDR3 sequence (DNA): TGTGCTAGTGCCATCTACCCGGGGAGGACCCAGTACTTC.

The chain uses TRBV6-5 and TRBJ1-5; D unclear. This CDR3 comprises 16 residues. Trimming removed 0 bases from V and 5 bases from J, with 14 bases in between. Germline loops: CDR1 MNHEY, CDR2 SVGAGI. CDR3 DNA sequence: TGTGCCAGCAGTTACTCCCCGGGCAGAGCGGATCAGCCCCAGCATTTT. Its protein is CASSYSPGRADQPQHF.

The chain links TRBV6-1 to TRBJ1-1; D gene uncertain. The CDR3 covers 14 residues. Germline V gives CDR1 MNHNS, CDR2 SASEGT. V lost 2 bases, J lost 5 bases, and 12 bases lay in between. The CDR3 DNA reads TGTGCCAGCAGTGAACGTGGAGCGGGGACTGAAGCTTTCTTT. The encoded protein is CASSERGAGTEAFF.

This chain uses TRBV19 with TRBJ1-4; 8 nucleotides align to TRBD1. The CDR3 loop spans 14 amino acids. Trimming removed 4 bases from V and 6 bases from J; junction bases left unmatched: 4. CDR1 and CDR2 from the germline V gene are LNHDA and SQIVND (reference sequence). CDR3 sequence: CASSKTGVDEKLFF. In DNA, the CDR3 is TGTGCCAGTAGTAAGACAGGGGTCGATGAAAAACTGTTTTTT.

The chain links TRBV5-4 to TRBJ1-2; D not resolved. The CDR3 totals 13 residues. Germline V lookup: CDR1 SGHNT, CDR2 YYREEE (reference sequence). V lost 2 bases and J lost 0, with 5 bases in between. The DNA for the CDR3 is TGTGCCAGCAGCTTAGTAGCTAACTATGGCTACACCTTC. Translating it yields CASSLVANYGYTF.

This clone was found a few times. The CDR3 nucleotides read TGTGCCAGCAGTGAAGTCTGGGGAGACACTGAAGCTTTCTTT. Translation gives CASSEVWGDTEAFF. The genes are TRBV6-1 and TRBJ1-1; D is uncertain. Germline lookup yields CDR1 MNHNS and CDR2 SASEGT. Trimming removed 1 base from V and 3 bases from J, with 9 bases in between. This CDR3 is 14 amino acids long.

The V gene is TRBV3-1 (or the pseudogene TRBV3-2), the J gene TRBJ2-3, with 7 bases fitting TRBD1. The CDR3 covers 15 residues. V gave up 0 bases and J gave up 4 bases; unmatched junction bases: 4. CDR1 is LGHDT, CDR2 YNNKEL, per germline (reference sequence). The chain's CDR3 is CASSQDRTGADTQYF. The CDR3, as DNA: TGTGCCAGCAGCCAAGATCGCACAGGGGCAGATACGCAGTATTTT.

The table lists this clone with a few counts. The sample contains more than one DNA sequence encoding this CDR3. The CDR3 loop reads CASSQASGGAYNEQFF. In DNA form, the CDR3 reads TGTGCCAGCAGCCAAGCTAGCGGGGGGGCCTACAATGAGCAGTTCTTC. The chain carries TRBV3-1 (or the pseudogene TRBV3-2) and TRBJ2-1; 12 nucleotides line up with TRBD2. CDR1 and CDR2 (germline): LGHDT, YNNKEL (reference sequence). The length of the CDR3 is 16 residues. J lost 2 bases, V lost 1 base, and 0 bases had no gene match.

The gene calls are TRBV9 and TRBJ1-4, with D unclear. Trimming pared 4 bases from V and 2 bases from J, leaving 12 bases between. Per the germline V gene, CDR1 is SGDLS and CDR2 is YYNGEE. This CDR3 comprises 15 residues. CDR3 coding DNA: TGTGCCAGCAGCCCCCGGGTGTCCACTAATGAAAAACTGTTTTTT. Translated: CASSPRVSTNEKLFF.

The V call is TRBV28, the J call TRBJ2-7; 10 nucleotides agree with TRBD2. Germline V lookup: CDR1 MDHEN, CDR2 SYDVKM. This CDR3 contains 17 residues. V was pared by 4 bases and J by 0 bases, with 9 bases of the junction left unmatched. Here the CDR3 reads CASSWLAGGLSSYEQYF. The CDR3, as DNA: TGTGCCAGCAGTTGGTTAGCGGGGGGCCTGAGCTCCTACGAGCAGTACTTC.

This chain uses TRBV2 with TRBJ1-6, with TRBD1 identical over 7 bases. The CDR3 is 15 amino acids. The germline V gene has CDR1 SNHLY and CDR2 FYNNEI. Trimming at V came to 5 bases and at J to 7 bases, leaving 8 bases not matched to a gene. CDR3 residues: CASSRDSLSNSPLHF. In DNA, the CDR3 is TGTGCCAGCAGTAGGGACAGCCTGTCGAATTCACCCCTCCACTTT.

The sample holds many counts of this clone. V is TRBV7-2 and J is TRBJ1-1; 7 bases align to TRBD1. The CDR3 consists of 13 residues. The V gene end was trimmed by 6 bases and the J gene end by 3 bases; junction bases not matched to a gene: 4. CDR1 SGHTA and CDR2 FQGNSA come from the germline V gene. The CDR3 coding sequence is TGTGCCAGCAGTCGACAGGGCGACACTGAAGCTTTCTTT. Amino acids: CASSRQGDTEAFF.